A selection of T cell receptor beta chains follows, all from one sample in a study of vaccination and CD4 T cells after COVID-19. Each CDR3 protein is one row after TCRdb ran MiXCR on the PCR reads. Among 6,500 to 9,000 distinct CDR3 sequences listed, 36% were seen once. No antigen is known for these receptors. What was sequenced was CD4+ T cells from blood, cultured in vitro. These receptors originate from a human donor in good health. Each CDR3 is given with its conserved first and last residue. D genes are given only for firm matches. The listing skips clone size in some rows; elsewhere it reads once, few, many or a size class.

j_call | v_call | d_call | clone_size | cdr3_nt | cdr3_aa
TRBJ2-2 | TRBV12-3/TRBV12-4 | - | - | TGTGCCAGCAGTTTCCTGGGTACCGGGGAGCTGTTTTTT | CASSFLGTGELFF
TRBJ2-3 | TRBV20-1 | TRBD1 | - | TGCAGTGCTAGAGATGTCAGGGGGAGCACAGATACGCAGTATTTT | CSARDVRGSTDTQYF
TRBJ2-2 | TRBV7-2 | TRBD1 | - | TGTGCCAGCAGCCAAAGGACAGGGCTGTCCGGGGAGCTGTTTTTT | CASSQRTGLSGELFF
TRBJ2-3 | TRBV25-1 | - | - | TGTGCCAGCAGTGGAGAGTTGACCGCTAGCAGTACGCAGTATTTT | CASSGELTASSTQYF
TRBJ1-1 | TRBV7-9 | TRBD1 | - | TGTGCCAGCAGCTCGGACAGGGAGAACACTGAAGCTTTCTTT | CASSSDRENTEAFF
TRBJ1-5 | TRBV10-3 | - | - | TGTGCCATCAGTGAGTCTTTTACTTCTTATCAGCCCCAGCATTTT | CAISESFTSYQPQHF
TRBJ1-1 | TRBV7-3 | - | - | TGTGCCAGCAGCCCAGGGTCCCAGGGACCGAACACTGAAGCTTTCTTT | CASSPGSQGPNTEAFF
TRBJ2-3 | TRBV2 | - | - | TGTGCCAGCTCGACGATAACGACCGGGATCACAGATACGCAGTATTTT | CASSTITTGITDTQYF
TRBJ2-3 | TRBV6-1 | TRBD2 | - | TGTGCCAGCCTGTTTGGACTAGCGGTTTCCACAGATACGCAGTATTTT | CASLFGLAVSTDTQYF
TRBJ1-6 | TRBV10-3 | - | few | TGTGCCATCAGTGAGTCCCCTCAGGCGGGGTGGACTCACTATAATTCACCCCTCCACTTT | CAISESPQAGWTHYNSPLHF
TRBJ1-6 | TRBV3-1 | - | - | TGTGCCAGCAGCCAAGGTAACGGACTTTCACCCCTCCACTTT | CASSQGNGLSPLHF
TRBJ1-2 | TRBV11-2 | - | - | TGTGCCAGCAGCTCTAACTATGGCTACACCTTC | CASSSNYGYTF
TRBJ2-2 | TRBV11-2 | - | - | TGTGCCAGCAGCTTAGAACCTTCTGGGGAGCTGTTTTTT | CASSLEPSGELFF
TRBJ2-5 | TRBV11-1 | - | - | TGTGCCAGCAGCCAGCGGTCGCAGACAGAGACCCAGTACTTC | CASSQRSQTETQYF
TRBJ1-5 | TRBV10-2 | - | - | TGCGCCAGCAGTGGTGGGGAAATCGGCAATCAGCCCCAGCATTTT | CASSGGEIGNQPQHF
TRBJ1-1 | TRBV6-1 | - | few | TGTGCCAGCAGTGAATGGGTCAGAGAAGCTTTCTTT | CASSEWVREAFF
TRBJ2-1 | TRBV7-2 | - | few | TGTGCCAGCAGCCCGGTCCGGAGGGAGCAGTTCTTC | CASSPVRREQFF
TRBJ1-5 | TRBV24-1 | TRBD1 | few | TGTGCCACCAGTTCCGGACAGGGCGATCAGCCCCAGCATTTT | CATSSGQGDQPQHF
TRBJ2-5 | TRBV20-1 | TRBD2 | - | TGCAGTGCTAGAGTCCCTAGCGGGGACCAAGAGACCCAGTACTTC | CSARVPSGDQETQYF
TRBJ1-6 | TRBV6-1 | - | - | TGTGCCAGCAGTGAAGAGGTGCAGGCAAATTCACCCCTCCACTTT | CASSEEVQANSPLHF
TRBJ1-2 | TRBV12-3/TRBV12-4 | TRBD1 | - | TGTGCCAGCAGGAGACAGGGAGCCTATGGCTACACCTTC | CASRRQGAYGYTF
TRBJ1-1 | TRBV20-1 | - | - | TGCAGTGCAATATGGGGGACTGAAGCTTTCTTT | CSAIWGTEAFF
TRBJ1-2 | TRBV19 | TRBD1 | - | TGTGCCAGTAGTAATCAGGGGGCAATTTATGGCTACACCTTC | CASSNQGAIYGYTF
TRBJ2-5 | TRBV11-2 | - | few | TGTGCCAGCAGCTTAGAGGGGGAGACCCAGTACTTC | CASSLEGETQYF
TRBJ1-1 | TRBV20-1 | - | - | TGCAGTGCTTGTGACTCCAGGGTTGGGAACACTGAAGCTTTCTTT | CSACDSRVGNTEAFF
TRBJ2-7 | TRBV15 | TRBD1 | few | TGTGCCACCAGCAGAAGCCAGGGGGTCGACGAGCAGTACTTC | CATSRSQGVDEQYF
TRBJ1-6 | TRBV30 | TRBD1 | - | TGTGCCTGGAGAAGGACAGGGTCCGTGTCATTTGGACCCCTCCACTTT | CAWRRTGSVSFGPLHF
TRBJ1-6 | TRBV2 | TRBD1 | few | TGTGCCTGCCGCGGGACAGGGGAATCACCCCTCCACTTT | CACRGTGESPLHF
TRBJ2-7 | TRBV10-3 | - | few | TGTGCCATCAGCGGGGAGGACACGGTCGCCTACGAGCAGTACTTC | CAISGEDTVAYEQYF
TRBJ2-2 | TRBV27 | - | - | TGTGCCAGCAGTCCCTGGGGGAATTTCCCGGGGGAGCTGTTTTTT | CASSPWGNFPGELFF
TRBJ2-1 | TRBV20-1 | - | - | TGCAGTGCACCAACACAGCCTAAAACTAAAAATGAGCAGTTCTTC | CSAPTQPKTKNEQFF
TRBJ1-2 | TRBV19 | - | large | TGTGCCAGTAGAAATACAGGCTCCCAACACTATGGCTACACCTTC | CASRNTGSQHYGYTF
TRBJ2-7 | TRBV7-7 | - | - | TGTGCCAGCAGCTTAGGAATTCCCCCCTACGAGCAGTACTTC | CASSLGIPPYEQYF
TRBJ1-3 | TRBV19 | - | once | TGTGCCAGTATAAGAGGGCCTGGAAACACCATATATTTT | CASIRGPGNTIYF
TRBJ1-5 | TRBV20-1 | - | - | TGCAGTGCCCCGGAGGTGACGGGAAAGAATCAGCCCCAGCATTTT | CSAPEVTGKNQPQHF
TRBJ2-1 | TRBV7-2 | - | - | TGTGCCAGCAGCTTAGTAGCGATTGAGCAGTTCTTC | CASSLVAIEQFF
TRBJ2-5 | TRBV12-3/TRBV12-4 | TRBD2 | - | TGTGCCAGCAGTACCGGGACTAGCGGGGACCAGACCCAGTACTTC | CASSTGTSGDQTQYF
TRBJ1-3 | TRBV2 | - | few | TGTGCCAGCATGAGGGGCGCGGCTAACACCATATATTTT | CASMRGAANTIYF
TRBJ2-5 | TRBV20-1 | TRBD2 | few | TGCAGTGCTAGCGGGGGGGCGGTGGAGACCCAGTACTTC | CSASGGAVETQYF
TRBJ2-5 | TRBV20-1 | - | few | TGCAGCGGGGGTGGCCAACAAGAGACCCAGTACTTC | CSGGGQQETQYF
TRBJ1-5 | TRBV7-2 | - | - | TGTGCCAGCAGCTTTGCGGGGGATCAGCCCCAGCATTTT | CASSFAGDQPQHF
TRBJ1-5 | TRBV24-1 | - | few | TGTGCCACCAGTGATTTCGAATCGGACACCTACAATCAGCCCCAGCATTTT | CATSDFESDTYNQPQHF
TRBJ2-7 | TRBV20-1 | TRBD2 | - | TGCAGTGCAAACTCACTAGCGGGGTCCAACGAGCAGTACTTC | CSANSLAGSNEQYF
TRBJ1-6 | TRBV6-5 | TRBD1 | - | TGTGCCAGCAGTTACTATGACAGGGTCAATTCACCCCTCCACTTT | CASSYYDRVNSPLHF